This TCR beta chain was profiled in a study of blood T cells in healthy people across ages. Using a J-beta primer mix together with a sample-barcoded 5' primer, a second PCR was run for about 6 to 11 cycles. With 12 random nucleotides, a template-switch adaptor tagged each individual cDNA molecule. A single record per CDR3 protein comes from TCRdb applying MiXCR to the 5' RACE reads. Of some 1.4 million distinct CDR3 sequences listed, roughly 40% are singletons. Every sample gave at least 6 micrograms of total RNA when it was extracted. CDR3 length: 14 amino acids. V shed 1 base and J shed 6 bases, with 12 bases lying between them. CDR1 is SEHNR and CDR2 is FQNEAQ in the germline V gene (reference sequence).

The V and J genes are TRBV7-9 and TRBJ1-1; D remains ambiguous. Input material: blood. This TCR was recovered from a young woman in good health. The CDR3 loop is CASSLDSRTPEAFF. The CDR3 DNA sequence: TGTGCCAGCAGCTTAGACAGCCGGACCCCTGAAGCTTTCTTT.